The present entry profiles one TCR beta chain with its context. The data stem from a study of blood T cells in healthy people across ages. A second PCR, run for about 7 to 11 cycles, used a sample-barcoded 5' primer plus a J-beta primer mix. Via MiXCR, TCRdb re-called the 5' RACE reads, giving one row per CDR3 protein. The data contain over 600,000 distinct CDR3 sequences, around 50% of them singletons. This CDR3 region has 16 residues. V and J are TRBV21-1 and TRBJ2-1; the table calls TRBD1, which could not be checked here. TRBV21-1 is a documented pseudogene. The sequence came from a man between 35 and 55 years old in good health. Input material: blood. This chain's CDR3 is CASSRPPGRFYNEQFF. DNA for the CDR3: TGTGCCAGCAGCCGACCTCCGGGACGGTTCTACAATGAGCAGTTCTTC.